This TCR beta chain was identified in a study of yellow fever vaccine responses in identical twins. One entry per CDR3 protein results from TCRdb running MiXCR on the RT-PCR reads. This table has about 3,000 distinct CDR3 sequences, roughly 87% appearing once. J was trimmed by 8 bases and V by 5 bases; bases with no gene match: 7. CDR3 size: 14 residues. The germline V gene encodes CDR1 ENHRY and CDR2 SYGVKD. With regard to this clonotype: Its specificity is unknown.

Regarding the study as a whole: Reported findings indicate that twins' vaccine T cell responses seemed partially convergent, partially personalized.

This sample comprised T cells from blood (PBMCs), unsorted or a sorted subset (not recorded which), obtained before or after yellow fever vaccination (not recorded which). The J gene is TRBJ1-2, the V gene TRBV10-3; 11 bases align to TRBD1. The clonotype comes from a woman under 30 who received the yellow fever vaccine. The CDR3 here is CAISPGQGATGYTF. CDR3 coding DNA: TGTGCCATCAGTCCTGGACAGGGGGCGACCGGCTACACCTTC.